This T cell receptor (beta chain) derives from a study of T cell repertoires in cytomegalovirus infection. The wider study: CMV epitopes in the study were HLA-C-restricted (recently identified) and HLA-B-restricted (well studied).

This clonotype was picked up a small number of times. Its antigen is not identified. The CDR3 runs to 11 residues. Germline CDR1 reads SQVTM; CDR2 reads ANQGSEA. Trimming took 5 bases from V and 4 from J, leaving 9 bases between them. TCRdb redid the calling of the reads with MiXCR, one entry per CDR3 protein. The sample has some 800,000 distinct CDR3 sequences; 25% to 35% are singletons. The V and J genes are TRBV29-1 and TRBJ2-7; tentative D call: TRBD2 (5 bases). The TCR originated in a human donor in good health (CMV status not recorded). Some clones in this sample may be carry-over from other donors' samples. This specimen consisted of cultured CD8+ T cells from PBMCs, obtained from culture after CMV antigen stimulation. CDR3 loop: CSVYEGYEQYF. The DNA for the CDR3 is TGCAGCGTTTATGAGGGATACGAGCAGTACTTC.